This TCR beta chain was captured in a study of shared clonotypes between healthy human individuals. At the level of the study: A donor's plate count was three for CD4 naive and three for CD4 memory; CD8 naive had two and CD8 memory one.

This CDR3 contains 14 residues. Trimming at V came to 6 bases and at J to 4 bases, leaving 6 bases not matched to a gene. Germline V gives CDR1 SGHRS, CDR2 YFSETQ. As concerns this clone: Antigen unknown.

The authors distributed each subset's genomic DNA evenly over several immunoSEQ plates. Measured with immunoSEQ multiplex PCR; TCRdb has only the in-frame clones, and not every one. This table has some 1.5 million clones, 98% appearing once. Broader study findings: The genetic and exposure-history diversity represented was limited by few donors. A generally larger estimated richness was seen in naive subsets than in memory subsets.

This chain joins TRBV5-1 and TRBJ1-1; 10 bases fit TRBD1. This receptor was identified in a man aged 25 to 40 in good health. The sequenced sample was naive CD4+ T cells sorted from blood. Specified subset: CD45RA+ positively selected. The CDR3 coding sequence is TGCGCCAGCAAAACCGGGACAGGGGTCACTGAAGCTTTCTTT. The encoded protein is CASKTGTGVTEAFF.